These 6 T cell receptor beta chains originate from one sample sequenced in a study of post-analysis software for immune sequencing data. Findings and limits, study-wide: Higher frequency in patients than in controls was seen for about five TRBV segments, with TRBV5-6, TRBV5-1 and TRBV20-1 among them.

Carried by the TCR beta cDNA libraries were unique molecular identifiers. Using its own MiXCR run on the PCR reads, TCRdb lists one record per CDR3 protein. The sample records 450,000 to 700,000 distinct CDR3 sequences, 44% being singletons. These receptors have no identified antigens. The sequenced sample was blood. All receptors derive from a girl under 18 with multiple sclerosis.

The V call is TRBV20-1, the J call TRBJ2-7, with 7 bases identical to TRBD1. J lost 4 bases, V lost 6 bases, and 12 bases had no gene match. The CDR3 length is 14 residues. Germline V lookup: CDR1 DFQATT, CDR2 SNEGSKA (reference sequence). CDR3 loop: CSALEGTVFYEQYF. CDR3 nucleotides: TGCAGTGCCCTCGAAGGGACAGTCTTTTACGAGCAGTACTTC.

The V call is TRBV7-8, the J call TRBJ2-5, with D unresolved. The V gene's germline CDR1 is SGHVS and CDR2 FQNEAQ. CDR3 length equals 11 residues. For the CDR3, the DNA is TGTATCAGCAGCTCTCAAGAGACCCAGTACTTC. Translating gives CISSSQETQYF.

CDR3 region: CASTLQGGNQPQHF. As DNA, the CDR3 is TGTGCCAGTACCCTACAGGGGGGCAATCAGCCCCAGCATTTT. The V gene is TRBV19, the J gene TRBJ1-5; 8 bases are shared with TRBD1. The CDR3 has 14 amino acids. CDR1 and CDR2 (germline): LNHDA, SQIVND (reference sequence). The J segment lost 2 bases and the V segment lost 7 bases, leaving 4 bases of the junction unmatched.

There are a few counts of this clonotype. The chain links TRBV6-5 to TRBJ2-3; D is perhaps TRBD1 (5 bases). The CDR3 is made up of 14 amino acids. V lost 3 bases and J lost 2, with 9 bases in between. The germline V gene encodes CDR1 MNHEY and CDR2 SVGAGI. The CDR3 is CASSYQGNTDTQYF. Here the CDR3 DNA reads TGTGCCAGCAGTTATCAGGGAAACACAGATACGCAGTATTTT.

The CDR3 coding sequence is TGTGCCAGCAGCTTAAGCAGGGACGGGAAGCAGTACTTC. Translation gives CASSLSRDGKQYF. V gene TRBV7-9 combines with J gene TRBJ2-7, with D perhaps TRBD1 or TRBD2 (5 bases each). This CDR3 region has 13 residues. Germline CDR1 is SEHNR and CDR2 is FQNEAQ (reference sequence). With 2 bases removed from V and 8 bases from J, the gap between germline ends came to 13 bases.

The chain has TRBV29-1 and TRBJ1-1, with D unresolved. This CDR3 has 12 residues. Germline V gene lookup returns CDR1 SQVTM and CDR2 ANQGSEA. Trimming pared 3 bases from V and 1 base from J, leaving 6 bases between. The CDR3 DNA follows: TGCAGCGTTGACCAGACGAACACTGAAGCTTTCTTT. Translated, it gives CSVDQTNTEAFF.